This TCR beta chain emerged from a study of identical twins. Study observations and caveats: Conclusions came from cross-sectional statistical analysis, not from following the same donors.

As for this clonotype: The antigen remains undetermined.

It was template switching that added a universal primer site, and there were unique molecular identifiers on the cDNA. Using its own MiXCR run on the 5' RACE reads, TCRdb lists one record per CDR3 protein. The sample holds approximately 620,000 distinct CDR3 sequences, around 8.3% seen once. With 4 bases removed from V and 3 bases from J, the gap between germline ends came to 16 bases. The CDR3 sequence is 17 residues long. The germline V gene has CDR1 KGHSH and CDR2 LQKENI. This sample also belongs to another study, concerning yellow fever vaccine responses in identical twins.

Sequenced: PBMCs. The chain carries TRBV18 and TRBJ1-6; possible D gene TRBD1, 5 bases. This clonotype originated in a woman aged 18-29 years in good health. The CDR3 reads CASSRLGPVDYNSPLHF. The CDR3 DNA is TGTGCCAGCTCACGCTTGGGGCCCGTGGACTATAATTCACCCCTCCACTTT.